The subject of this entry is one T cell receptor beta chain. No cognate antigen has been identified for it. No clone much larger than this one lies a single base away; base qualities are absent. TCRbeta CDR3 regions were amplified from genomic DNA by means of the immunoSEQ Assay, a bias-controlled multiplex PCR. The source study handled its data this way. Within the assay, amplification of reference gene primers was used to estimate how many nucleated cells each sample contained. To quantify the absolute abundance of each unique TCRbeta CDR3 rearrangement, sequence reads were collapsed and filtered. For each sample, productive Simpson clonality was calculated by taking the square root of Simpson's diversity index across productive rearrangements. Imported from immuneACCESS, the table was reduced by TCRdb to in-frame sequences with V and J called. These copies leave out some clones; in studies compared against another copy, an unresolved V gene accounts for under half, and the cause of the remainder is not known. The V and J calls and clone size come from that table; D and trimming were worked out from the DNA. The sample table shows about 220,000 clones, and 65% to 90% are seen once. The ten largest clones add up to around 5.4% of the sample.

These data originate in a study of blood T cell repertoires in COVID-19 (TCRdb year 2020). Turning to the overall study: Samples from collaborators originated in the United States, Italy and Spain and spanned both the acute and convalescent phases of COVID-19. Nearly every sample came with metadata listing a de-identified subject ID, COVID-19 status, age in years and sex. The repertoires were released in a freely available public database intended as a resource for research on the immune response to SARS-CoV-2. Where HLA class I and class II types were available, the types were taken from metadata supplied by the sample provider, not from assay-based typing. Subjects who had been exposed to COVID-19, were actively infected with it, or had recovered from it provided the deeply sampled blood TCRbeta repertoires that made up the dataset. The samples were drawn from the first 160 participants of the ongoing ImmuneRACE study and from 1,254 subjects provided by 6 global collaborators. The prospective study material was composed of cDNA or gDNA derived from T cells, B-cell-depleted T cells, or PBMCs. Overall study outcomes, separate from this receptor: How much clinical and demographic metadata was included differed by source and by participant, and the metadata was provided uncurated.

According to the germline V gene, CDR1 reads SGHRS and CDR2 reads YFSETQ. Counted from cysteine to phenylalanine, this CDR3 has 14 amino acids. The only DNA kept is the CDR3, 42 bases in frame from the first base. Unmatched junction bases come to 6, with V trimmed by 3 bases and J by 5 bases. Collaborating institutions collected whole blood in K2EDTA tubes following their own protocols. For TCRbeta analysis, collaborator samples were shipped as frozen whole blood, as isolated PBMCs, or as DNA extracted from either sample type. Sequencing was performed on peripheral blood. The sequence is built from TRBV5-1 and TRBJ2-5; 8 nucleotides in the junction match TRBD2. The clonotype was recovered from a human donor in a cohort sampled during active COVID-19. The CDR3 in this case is CASSYSKREETQYF. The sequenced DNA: TGCGCCAGCAGCTACAGCAAGCGGGAGGAGACCCAGTACTTC. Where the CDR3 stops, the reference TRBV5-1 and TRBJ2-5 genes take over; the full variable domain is KAGVTQTPRYLIKTRGQQVTLSCSPISGHRSVSWYQQTPGQGLQFLFEYFSETQRNKGNFPGRFSGRQFSNSRSEMNVSTLELGDSALYLCASSYSKREETQYFGPGTRLLVL.